One sample yielded the 16 T cell receptor beta chains listed below, sequenced in a study of OX40 agonist ivuxolimab in advanced cancers. Profiling relied on immunoSEQ multiplex PCR, and the TCRdb table lists in-frame clones only, not all of them. The sample has 67,000 or so clones; around 85% are singletons. This specimen consisted of CD4+ or CD8+ T cells sorted from blood, obtained in a trial of the OX40 agonist ivuxolimab. These TCRs come from an adult with an advanced solid tumor such as melanoma, head and neck, liver or kidney cancer.

Turning to this clone: This specimen includes other DNA sequences encoding the same CDR3. The chain links TRBV5-6 to TRBJ2-7, with 7 nucleotides matching TRBD1. The junction had 2 bases not matched to a gene; V was cut back by 0 bases and J by 2 bases. The germline gives CDR1 SGHDT, CDR2 YYEEEE. CDR3 length: 14 residues. The CDR3 DNA sequence: TGTGCCAGCAGCTTGGAGGGGGCCCCCTACGAGCAGTACTTC. As protein: CASSLEGAPYEQYF.

The chain has TRBV11-2 and TRBJ2-1; D remains unclear. The germline V gene encodes CDR1 SGHAT and CDR2 FQNNGV. V lost 0 bases and J lost 9, with 12 bases in between. The CDR3 runs 14 residues. This CDR3 reads CASSLDARPGEQFF. The CDR3 DNA follows: TGTGCCAGCAGCTTAGACGCCCGTCCGGGTGAGCAGTTCTTC.

The V call is TRBV2, the J call TRBJ2-3, with D perhaps being TRBD1 or TRBD2 (5 bases each). CDR1 is SNHLY and CDR2 is FYNNEI in the germline V gene. V was clipped by 7 bases and J by 8 bases, with 22 bases between them. The CDR3 loop spans 15 amino acids. For the CDR3, the DNA is TGTGCCAGCAATGCAGGGACCGACGTTTTTGGTACGCAGTATTTT. Translating gives CASNAGTDVFGTQYF.

Comment on this clone: Other nucleotide sequences in the sample specify the same CDR3. V usage is TRBV2 and J usage is TRBJ2-7; 9 bases are a match to TRBD1. CDR1 and CDR2 from the germline V gene are SNHLY and FYNNEI. After removal of 4 bases from V and 6 bases from J, the junction contained 1 base not matched to a gene. The CDR3 has 12 residues. The CDR3 sequence: CASSGTGVEQYF. The CDR3 DNA reads TGTGCCAGCAGTGGGACAGGGGTCGAGCAGTACTTC. The full variable domain, with the rest looked up from reference TRBV2 and TRBJ2-7, is EPEVTQTPSHQVTQMGQEVILRCVPISNHLYFYWYRQILGQKVEFLVSFYNNEISEKSEIFDDQFSVERPDGSNFTLKIRSTKLEDSAMYFCASSGTGVEQYFGPGTRLTVT.

V usage is TRBV4-3 and J usage is TRBJ2-2, with a weak D call TRBD2 (5 bases). This CDR3 has 15 residues. Germline-derived CDR1 and CDR2 are LGHNA and YSLEER. Trimming cost V 0 bases and J 7 bases, with 12 bases left between them. The CDR3 DNA reads as TGCGCCAGCAGCCAAGATCGCCTAGAGGGCGGGGAGCTGTTTTTT. Its translation is CASSQDRLEGGELFF.

This chain links TRBV10-3 with TRBJ2-3; TRBD2 agrees at 13 bases. There are 14 residues in the CDR3. After removal of 10 bases from V and 4 bases from J, the junction contained 5 bases not matched to a gene. CDR1 and CDR2 from the germline V gene are ENHRY and SYGVKD. DNA of the CDR3: TGTGCCACAAGGACTAGCGGGAGTTCAGATACGCAGTATTTT. It translates to CATRTSGSSDTQYF.

The rearrangement links TRBV5-1 to TRBJ2-2, with TRBD2 identical over 8 bases. The CDR3 totals 15 residues. Germline V gives CDR1 SGHRS, CDR2 YFSETQ. V gave up 5 bases and J gave up 4 bases; unmatched junction bases: 7. The CDR3 nucleotides read TGCGCCAGCAGGTCCGGGACTAGTATCACCGGGGAGCTGTTTTTT. It specifies CASRSGTSITGELFF.

The V and J genes are TRBV7-9 and TRBJ2-5; TRBD2 might be the D (5 bases). Germline CDR1 reads SEHNR; CDR2 reads FQNEAQ (reference sequence). Trimming took 3 bases from V and 9 from J, leaving 8 bases between them. This CDR3 has 11 amino acids. The CDR3 coding sequence is TGTGCCAGCAGCTTCTACGGGGCCCAGTACTTC. It translates to CASSFYGAQYF.

The chain joins TRBV7-9 to TRBJ2-3, with 9 bases identical to TRBD2. V dropped 4 bases and J dropped 0; count of bases not matched to a gene: 5. Per the germline V gene, CDR1 is SEHNR and CDR2 is FQNEAQ (reference sequence). The CDR3 runs 16 residues. The CDR3 DNA reads as TGTGCCAGCAGCTCGGGACTAGCCTTAAGCACAGATACGCAGTATTTT. Translating it yields CASSSGLALSTDTQYF. The full variable domain, with the rest looked up from reference TRBV7-9 and TRBJ2-3, is DTGVSQNPRHKITKRGQNVTFRCDPISEHNRLYWYRQTLGQGPEFLTYFQNEAQLEKSRLLSDRFSAERPKGSFSTLEIQRTEQGDSAMYLCASSSGLALSTDTQYFGPGTRLTVL.

This chain joins TRBV19 and TRBJ1-1; D uncertain. Per the germline V gene, CDR1 is LNHDA and CDR2 is SQIVND (reference sequence). The CDR3 totals 14 residues. V lost 3 bases, J lost 6 bases, and 14 bases lay in between. The DNA for the CDR3 is TGTGCCAGTAGTATTAGGACCGGTTTCGCTGAAGCTTTCTTT. The encoded protein is CASSIRTGFAEAFF.

The CDR3 spells CASSGGGEGDTQYF. The CDR3 DNA reads as TGTGCCAGCAGCGGAGGGGGAGAAGGAGATACGCAGTATTTT. This rearrangement joins TRBV11-3 to TRBJ2-3; D possibly matches TRBD1 or TRBD2 (6 bases each). The V end was cut by 5 bases, the J end by 5 bases, with 14 bases between. From germline, CDR1 is SGHNT and CDR2 YENEEA. The CDR3 runs to 14 residues. The full variable domain, in which reference TRBV11-3 and TRBJ2-3 provide the parts outside the CDR3, is EAGVVQSPRYKIIEKKQPVAFWCNPISGHNTLYWYLQNLGQGPELLIRYENEEAVDDSQLPKDRFSAERLKGVDSTLKIQPAELGDSAVYLCASSGGGEGDTQYFGPGTRLTVL.

The chain is built from TRBV28 and TRBJ2-1; 11 nucleotides agree with TRBD2. Germline assignment: CDR1 MDHEN and CDR2 SYDVKM. The V and J ends lost 8 bases and 4 bases, in that order; junction bases with no gene match: 4. CDR3 size: 14 residues. The CDR3 protein is CASLGTSGYNEQFF. The CDR3 nucleotides read TGTGCCAGCCTGGGGACTAGCGGATACAATGAGCAGTTCTTC.

About this clone: Other DNA sequences of this sample code for an identical CDR3. V is TRBV27 and J is TRBJ2-1; tentatively, D is TRBD2 (5 bases). Deletions cut 6 bases from V and 9 bases from J, with 15 bases between. CDR3 length: 13 amino acids. Germline V gives CDR1 MNHEY, CDR2 SMNVEV (reference sequence). Written as DNA, the CDR3 is TGTGCCAGCAGCCTAACTAGAGGTCGTGAGCAGTTCTTC. Amino acids: CASSLTRGREQFF.

The CDR3 DNA reads as TGTGCCAGCACCTCTCCACGACAGGGCGGGACCGGGGAGCTGTTTTTT. Amino acids: CASTSPRQGGTGELFF. This chain connects TRBV7-2 to TRBJ2-2; 7 bases are shared with TRBD1. Germline-derived CDR1 and CDR2 are SGHTA and FQGNSA. V lost 7 bases to trimming and J lost 5 bases; unmatched junction nucleotides: 13. This CDR3 is 16 amino acids long.

The rearrangement links TRBV6-1 to TRBJ2-7; weak D call: TRBD2 (7 bases). This CDR3 is 15 amino acids long. Germline V lookup: CDR1 MNHNS, CDR2 SASEGT. V shed 1 base and J shed 2 bases, with 12 bases lying between them. The CDR3 loop is CASSEGQGTTYEQYF. Written as DNA, the CDR3 is TGTGCCAGCAGTGAAGGTCAGGGGACTACCTACGAGCAGTACTTC.

J is TRBJ2-7 and V is TRBV6-6; 8 nucleotides line up with TRBD2. CDR1 is MNHNY, CDR2 SVGAGI, per germline (reference sequence). The ends lost 6 bases at V and 8 bases at J; junction bases unmatched: 15. The CDR3 runs 15 residues. The chain's CDR3 is CASRPPTSGLFQQYF. As DNA, the CDR3 is TGTGCCAGCAGGCCCCCTACTAGCGGCCTGTTTCAGCAGTACTTC.